This T cell receptor (beta chain) stems from a study of shared clonotypes between healthy human individuals. Concerning this clone: Its target is unknown.

The input for sorted-subset replicate PCRs was 200 ng DNA, tens of thousands of T cell genomes. Sequencing was performed with immunoSEQ multiplex PCR; in TCRdb, only in-frame clones are kept and a portion is missing. The data contain millions of clones, 85% to 95% of them singletons. Study-wide findings and caveats: Only blood underwent sampling, and tissue repertoires likely differ. With several donors compared, 4.5% to 6.5% of naive CD4 clonotypes were shared. The diversity represented, both genetic and in exposure history, was limited by few donors.

Germline CDR1 is SGHDT and CDR2 is YYEEEE. CDR3 length: 14 residues. Trimming took 1 base from V and 0 from J, leaving 4 bases between them. The source material was naive CD4+ T cells sorted from blood. The subset was: CD45RA+ positively selected. This chain joins TRBV5-6 and TRBJ1-4, with no clear D. The source is a man younger than 35 in good health. As DNA, the CDR3 is TGTGCCAGCAGCTTGTGGTCAACTAATGAAAAACTGTTTTTT. It is translated as CASSLWSTNEKLFF.